These 16 T cell receptor beta chains were all obtained from the same sample, sequenced in a study of blood T cell repertoires in COVID-19. Profiling relied on immunoSEQ multiplex PCR, and the TCRdb table lists in-frame clones only, not all of them. Found here are some 140,000 clones, approximately 80% of them singletons; the top ten hold about 29%. The sequencing sample was made of peripheral blood. The receptors originated from a woman aged 55 to 70 with acute or convalescent COVID-19.

The chain couples TRBV3-1 (or the pseudogene TRBV3-2) to TRBJ2-7, with 10 nucleotides matching TRBD1. The CDR3 contains 15 residues. CDR1 LGHDT and CDR2 YNNKEL come from the germline V gene (reference sequence). J gave up 6 bases and V 2 bases, and 7 bases lay outside the gene matches. The CDR3, as DNA: TGTGCCAGCAGCCAATCCCGGGACAGGGGAGGCGAGCAGTACTTC. Its protein is CASSQSRDRGGEQYF.

The chain has TRBV10-3 and TRBJ1-2; 10 nucleotides match TRBD1. V lost 0 bases, J lost 4 bases, and 14 bases stayed unmatched. The CDR3 loop spans 19 amino acids. Germline V gene data show CDR1 as ENHRY and CDR2 as SYGVKD. CDR3: CAISESRALGQGVAYGYTF. The CDR3 DNA is TGTGCCATCAGTGAGTCAAGGGCACTTGGACAGGGGGTGGCCTATGGCTACACCTTC.

This chain links TRBV13 with TRBJ1-2, with TRBD1 as a possible D gene (6 bases). V shed 0 bases and J shed 8 bases, with 19 bases lying between them. This CDR3 has 16 amino acids. Germline V gene sequence: CDR1 PRHDT, CDR2 FYEKMQ (reference sequence). The CDR3 DNA reads as TGTGCCAGCAGCTTAGGCTCCCACAGGGATGGAAGGGGCTACACCTTC. Protein: CASSLGSHRDGRGYTF.

The chain has TRBV7-7 and TRBJ2-2; perhaps TRBD2 as D (5 bases). Germline loops: CDR1 SSHAT, CDR2 FNYEAQ (reference sequence). There are 14 residues in the CDR3. CDR3: CASGGSGVAGELFF. The CDR3, as DNA: TGTGCTAGTGGCGGGTCGGGTGTGGCCGGGGAGCTGTTTTTT.

This clone has a single count. V and J are TRBV11-3 and TRBJ2-7; D gene ambiguous. Germline V gives CDR1 SGHNT, CDR2 YENEEA. The CDR3 sequence is 14 residues long. The ends were cut back, 6 bases at V and 0 bases at J, with 12 bases in the middle. CDR3 sequence: CASRPNYNSYEQYV. Here the CDR3 DNA reads TGTGCCAGCAGACCGAATTACAACTCCTACGAGCAGTACGTC.

The chain links TRBV2 to TRBJ2-7, with 8 nucleotides matching TRBD1. The trim removed 2 bases at V and 6 bases at J, leaving 6 bases unmatched. The CDR3 contains 14 residues. CDR1 is SNHLY, CDR2 FYNNEI, per germline. The CDR3 coding sequence is TGTGCCAGCAGTGAACTGCAGGGGGCAAGCGAGCAGTACTTC. The encoded protein is CASSELQGASEQYF.

The chain employs TRBV28 and TRBJ1-2, with D possibly matching TRBD1 (5 bases). The CDR3 runs 19 residues. V was clipped by 3 bases and J by 8 bases, with 31 bases between them. Germline V lookup: CDR1 MDHEN, CDR2 SYDVKM. This chain's CDR3 is CASSFGLWLGGGPYVGYTF. In DNA form, the CDR3 reads TGTGCCAGCAGTTTCGGATTATGGTTGGGGGGGGGACCCTATGTGGGCTACACCTTC.

Written as DNA, the CDR3 is TGCGCCAGCAGCTTTATAGGGAGAGATTATGGCTACACCTTC. It yields the protein CASSFIGRDYGYTF. The chain carries TRBV5-1 and TRBJ1-2; D call uncertain. CDR3 size: 14 residues. Germline CDR1 is SGHRS and CDR2 is YFSETQ. The V and J ends lost 2 bases and 5 bases respectively, with 13 bases between them.

The chain employs TRBV5-4 and TRBJ2-3; 10 nucleotides agree with TRBD1. Per germline, CDR1 SGHNT and CDR2 YYREEE (reference sequence). V dropped 5 bases and J dropped 2; count of bases not matched to a gene: 5. The CDR3 spans 15 residues. CDR3 residues: CASRRDRGYTDTQYF. As DNA, the CDR3 is TGTGCCAGCAGACGGGACAGGGGTTACACAGATACGCAGTATTTT.

J is TRBJ1-2 and V is TRBV10-3, with TRBD1 matching over 7 bases. The CDR3 is 13 residues long. Unmatched junction bases numbered 12, after V lost 10 bases and J lost 7 bases. From germline, CDR1 is ENHRY and CDR2 SYGVKD. CDR3 sequence (DNA): TGTGCCACGGCGGGACAGCTTGGAGGTGGCTACACCTTC. Translating gives CATAGQLGGGYTF.

This rearrangement joins TRBV12-3 or TRBV12-4 to TRBJ1-1; D is unresolved. Trimming removed 5 bases at V and 2 bases at J, with 9 bases between. CDR3 length: 13 amino acids. Here the CDR3 DNA reads TGTGCCAGCAGTCCGGGTCGTAACACTGAAGCTTTCTTT. It translates to CASSPGRNTEAFF.

V is TRBV3-1 (or the pseudogene TRBV3-2) and J is TRBJ1-1, with TRBD1 identical over 8 bases. Germline V lookup: CDR1 LGHDT, CDR2 YNNKEL (reference sequence). Unmatched junction bases numbered 12, after V lost 1 base and J lost 5 bases. The CDR3 totals 17 residues. This chain's CDR3 is CASSQGGQGATGTEAFF. The CDR3 DNA reads as TGTGCCAGCAGCCAAGGGGGGCAGGGGGCAACGGGAACTGAAGCTTTCTTT.

This rearrangement joins TRBV12-3 or TRBV12-4 to TRBJ1-1; a weak D match, TRBD1 (5 bases). Trimming stripped 5 bases from V and 8 bases from J, with 15 bases between. The CDR3 has 13 amino acids. This chain's CDR3 is CASSGRPGGEAFF. DNA of the CDR3: TGTGCCAGCAGTGGCCGGCCGGGGGGGGAAGCTTTCTTT.

The gene calls are TRBV4-1 and TRBJ1-6, with D hard to call. Germline V gene sequence: CDR1 MGHRA, CDR2 YSYEKL. The CDR3 extends over 15 amino acids. Trimming removed 3 bases at V and 0 bases at J, with 6 bases between. CDR3 sequence reads: CASSHMSSYNSPLHF. For the CDR3, the DNA is TGCGCCAGCAGCCACATGAGCTCCTATAATTCACCCCTCCACTTT.

The J gene is TRBJ1-1, the V gene TRBV12-3 or TRBV12-4; D is unresolved. The CDR3 spans 13 residues. V lost 6 bases and J 1 base, leaving 9 bases between the germline ends. CDR3 sequence (DNA): TGTGCCAGCAGACCGACTTGGAACACTGAAGCTTTCTTT. Protein product: CASRPTWNTEAFF.

The V call is TRBV28, the J call TRBJ2-3, with D maybe TRBD1 (5 bases). V lost 2 bases, J lost 10 bases, and 10 bases lay in between. The CDR3 consists of 12 residues. Germline V gene data show CDR1 as MDHEN and CDR2 as SYDVKM. The DNA of the CDR3 is TGTGCCAGCAGTTTAGGGGCTGTAGCGCAGTATTTT. Its translation is CASSLGAVAQYF.